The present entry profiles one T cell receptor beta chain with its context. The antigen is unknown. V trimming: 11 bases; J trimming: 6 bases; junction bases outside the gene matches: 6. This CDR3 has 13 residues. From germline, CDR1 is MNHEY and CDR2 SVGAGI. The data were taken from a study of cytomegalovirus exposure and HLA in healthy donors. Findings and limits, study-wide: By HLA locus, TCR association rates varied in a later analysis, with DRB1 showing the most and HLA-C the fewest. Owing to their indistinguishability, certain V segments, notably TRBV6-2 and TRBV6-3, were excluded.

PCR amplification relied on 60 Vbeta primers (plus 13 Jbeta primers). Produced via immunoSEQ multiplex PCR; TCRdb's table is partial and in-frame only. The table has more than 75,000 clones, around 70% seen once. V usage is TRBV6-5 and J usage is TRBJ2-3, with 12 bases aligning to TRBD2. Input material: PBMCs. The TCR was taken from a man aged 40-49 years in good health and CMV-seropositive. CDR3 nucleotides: TGTGCCGCCCGACTAGCGGGGGTGGATACGCAGTATTTT. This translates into CAARLAGVDTQYF.